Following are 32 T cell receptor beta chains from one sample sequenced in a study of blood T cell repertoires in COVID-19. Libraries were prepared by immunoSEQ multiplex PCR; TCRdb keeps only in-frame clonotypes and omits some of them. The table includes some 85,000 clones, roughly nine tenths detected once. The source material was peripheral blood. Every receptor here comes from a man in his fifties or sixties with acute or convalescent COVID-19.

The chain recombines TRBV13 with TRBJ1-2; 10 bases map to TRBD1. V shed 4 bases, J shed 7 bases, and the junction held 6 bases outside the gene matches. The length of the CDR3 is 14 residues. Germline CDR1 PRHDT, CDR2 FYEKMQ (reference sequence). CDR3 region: CASSYRDRGAGYTF. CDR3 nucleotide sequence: TGTGCCAGCAGCTACCGGGACAGGGGTGCTGGCTACACCTTC. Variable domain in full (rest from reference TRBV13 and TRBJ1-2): AAGVIQSPRHLIKEKRETATLKCYPIPRHDTVYWYQQGPGQDPQFLISFYEKMQSDKGSIPDRFSAQQFSDYHSELNMSSLELGDSALYFCASSYRDRGAGYTFGSGTRLTVV.

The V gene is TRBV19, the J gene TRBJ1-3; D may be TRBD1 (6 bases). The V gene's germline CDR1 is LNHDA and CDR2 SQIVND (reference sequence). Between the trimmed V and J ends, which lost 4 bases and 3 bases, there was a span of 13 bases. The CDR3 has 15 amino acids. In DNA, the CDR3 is TGTGCCAGTAGTAGTGCGGGGGCGGATGGAAACACCATATATTTT. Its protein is CASSSAGADGNTIYF. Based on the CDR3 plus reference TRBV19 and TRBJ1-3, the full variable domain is DGGITQSPKYLFRKEGQNVTLSCEQNLNHDAMYWYRQDPGQGLRLIYYSQIVNDFQKGDIAEGYSVSREKKESFPLTVTSAQKNPTAFYLCASSSAGADGNTIYFGEGSWLTVV.

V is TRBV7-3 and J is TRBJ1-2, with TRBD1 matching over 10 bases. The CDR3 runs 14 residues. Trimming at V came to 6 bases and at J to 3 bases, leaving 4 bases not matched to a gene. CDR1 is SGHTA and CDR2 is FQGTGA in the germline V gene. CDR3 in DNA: TGTGCCAGCAGTCTGGGACAGGGGCACTATGGCTACACCTTC. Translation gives CASSLGQGHYGYTF.

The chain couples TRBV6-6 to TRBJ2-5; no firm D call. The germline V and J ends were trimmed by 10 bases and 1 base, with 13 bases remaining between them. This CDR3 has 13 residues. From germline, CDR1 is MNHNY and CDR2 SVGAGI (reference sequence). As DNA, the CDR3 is TGTGCCACCGGCGAGGAACTCCAAGAGACCCAGTACTTC. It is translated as CATGEELQETQYF.

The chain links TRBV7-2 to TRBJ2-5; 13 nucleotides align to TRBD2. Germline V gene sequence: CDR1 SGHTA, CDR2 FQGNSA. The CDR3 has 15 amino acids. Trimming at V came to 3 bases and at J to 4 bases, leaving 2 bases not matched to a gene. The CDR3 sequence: CASSLGLAGLETQYF. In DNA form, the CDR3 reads TGTGCCAGCAGCTTGGGACTAGCGGGGTTAGAGACCCAGTACTTC.

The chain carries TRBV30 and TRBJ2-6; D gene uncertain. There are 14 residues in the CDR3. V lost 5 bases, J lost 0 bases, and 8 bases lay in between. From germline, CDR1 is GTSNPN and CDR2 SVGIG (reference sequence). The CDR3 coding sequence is TGTGCCTGGGAGATGTACTCTGGGGCCAACGTCCTGACTTTC. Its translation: CAWEMYSGANVLTF.

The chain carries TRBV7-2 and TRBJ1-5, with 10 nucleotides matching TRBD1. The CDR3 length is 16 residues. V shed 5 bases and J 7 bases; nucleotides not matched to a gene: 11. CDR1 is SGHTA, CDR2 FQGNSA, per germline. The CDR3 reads CASSKRQGANPQPQHF. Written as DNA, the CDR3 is TGTGCCAGCAGCAAAAGACAGGGGGCCAATCCGCAGCCCCAGCATTTT.

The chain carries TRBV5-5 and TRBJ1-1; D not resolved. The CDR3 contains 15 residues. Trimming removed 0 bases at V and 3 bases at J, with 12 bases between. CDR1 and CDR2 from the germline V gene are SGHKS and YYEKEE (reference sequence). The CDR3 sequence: CASSLAFGLDTEAFF. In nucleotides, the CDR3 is TGTGCCAGCAGCTTGGCTTTCGGACTGGACACTGAAGCTTTCTTT.

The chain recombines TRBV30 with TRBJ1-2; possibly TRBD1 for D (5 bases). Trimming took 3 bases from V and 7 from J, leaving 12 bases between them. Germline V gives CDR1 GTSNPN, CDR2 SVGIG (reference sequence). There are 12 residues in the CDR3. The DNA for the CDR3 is TGTGCCTGGAGCGCGGGGCTCGCTGGCTACACCTTC. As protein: CAWSAGLAGYTF.

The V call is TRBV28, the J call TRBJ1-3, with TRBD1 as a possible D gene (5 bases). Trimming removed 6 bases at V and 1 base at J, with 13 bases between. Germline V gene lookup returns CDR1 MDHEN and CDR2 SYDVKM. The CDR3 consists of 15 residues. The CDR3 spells CASRKGRGSGNTIYF. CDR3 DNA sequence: TGTGCCAGCAGAAAAGGAAGGGGATCTGGAAACACCATATATTTT. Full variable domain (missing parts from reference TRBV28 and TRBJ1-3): DVKVTQSSRYLVKRTGEKVFLECVQDMDHENMFWYRQDPGLGLRLIYFSYDVKMKEKGDIPEGYSVSREKKERFSLILESASTNQTSMYLCASRKGRGSGNTIYFGEGSWLTVV.

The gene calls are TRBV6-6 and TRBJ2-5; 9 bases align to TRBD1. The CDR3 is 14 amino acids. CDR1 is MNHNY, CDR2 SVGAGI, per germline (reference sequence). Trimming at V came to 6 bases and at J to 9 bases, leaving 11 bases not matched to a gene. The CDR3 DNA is TGTGCCAGCAGAGGAATGGGACAGGGTGAATCCCAGTACTTC. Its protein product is CASRGMGQGESQYF.

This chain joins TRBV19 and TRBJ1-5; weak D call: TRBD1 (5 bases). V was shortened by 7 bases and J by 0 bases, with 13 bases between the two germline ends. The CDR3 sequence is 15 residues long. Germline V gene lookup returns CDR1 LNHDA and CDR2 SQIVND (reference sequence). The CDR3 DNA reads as TGTGCCAGTAACGACAGATCCTATAGCAATCAGCCCCAGCATTTT. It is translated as CASNDRSYSNQPQHF.

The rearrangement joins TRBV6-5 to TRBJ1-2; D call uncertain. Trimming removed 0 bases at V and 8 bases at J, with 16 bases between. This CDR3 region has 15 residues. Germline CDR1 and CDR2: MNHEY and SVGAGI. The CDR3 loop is CASSYSQLLEAGYTF. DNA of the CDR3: TGTGCCAGCAGTTACTCTCAGTTACTGGAGGCGGGCTACACCTTC.

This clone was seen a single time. CDR3 nucleotides: TGTGCCAGCAGTTCGGGGGAAGGAGGCTATGGCTACACCTTC. This translates into CASSSGEGGYGYTF. The chain links TRBV6-6 to TRBJ1-2, with a tentative D call TRBD1 (5 bases). V gave up 4 bases and J gave up 4 bases, with 13 bases separating them. The CDR3 runs to 14 residues. Germline V gives CDR1 MNHNY, CDR2 SVGAGI (reference sequence).

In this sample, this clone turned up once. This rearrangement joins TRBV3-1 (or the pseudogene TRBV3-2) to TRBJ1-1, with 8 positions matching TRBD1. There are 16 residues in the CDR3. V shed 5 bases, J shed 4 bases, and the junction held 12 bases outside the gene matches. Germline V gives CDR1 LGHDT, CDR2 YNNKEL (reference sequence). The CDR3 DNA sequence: TGTGCCAGCAGCTATCGGACAGGGCGTCGGGTCACTGAAGCTTTCTTT. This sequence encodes CASSYRTGRRVTEAFF.

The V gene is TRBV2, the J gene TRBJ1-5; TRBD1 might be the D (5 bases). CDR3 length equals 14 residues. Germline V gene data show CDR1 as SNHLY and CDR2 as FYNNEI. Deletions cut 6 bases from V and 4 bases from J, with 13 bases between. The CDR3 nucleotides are TGTGCCAGCAGCCGGGACTCGAGGAATCAGCCCCAGCATTTT. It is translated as CASSRDSRNQPQHF.

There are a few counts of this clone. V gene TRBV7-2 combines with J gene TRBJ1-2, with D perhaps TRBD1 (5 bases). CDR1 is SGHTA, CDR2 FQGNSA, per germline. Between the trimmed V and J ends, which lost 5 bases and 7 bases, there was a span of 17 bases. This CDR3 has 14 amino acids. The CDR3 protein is CASSKSQGGGGYTF. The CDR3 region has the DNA TGTGCCAGCAGCAAAAGCCAGGGTGGTGGTGGCTACACCTTC.

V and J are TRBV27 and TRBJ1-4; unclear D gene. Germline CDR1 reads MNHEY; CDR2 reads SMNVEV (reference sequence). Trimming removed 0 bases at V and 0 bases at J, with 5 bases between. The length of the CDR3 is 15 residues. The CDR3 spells CASSLSLATNEKLFF. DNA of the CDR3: TGTGCCAGCAGTTTATCGCTAGCAACTAATGAAAAACTGTTTTTT.

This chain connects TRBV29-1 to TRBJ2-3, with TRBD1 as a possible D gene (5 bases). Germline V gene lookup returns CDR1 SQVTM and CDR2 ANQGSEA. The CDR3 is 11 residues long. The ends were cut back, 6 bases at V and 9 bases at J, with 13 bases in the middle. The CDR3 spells CSVQDRRTQYF. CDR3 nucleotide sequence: TGCAGCGTCCAAGACAGACGCACGCAGTATTTT.

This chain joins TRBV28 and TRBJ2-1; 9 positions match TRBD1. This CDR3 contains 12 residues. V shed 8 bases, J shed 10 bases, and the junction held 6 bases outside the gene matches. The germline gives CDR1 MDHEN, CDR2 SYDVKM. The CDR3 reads CASGSDRGEQFF. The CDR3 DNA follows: TGTGCCAGCGGGTCGGACAGGGGCGAGCAGTTCTTC.

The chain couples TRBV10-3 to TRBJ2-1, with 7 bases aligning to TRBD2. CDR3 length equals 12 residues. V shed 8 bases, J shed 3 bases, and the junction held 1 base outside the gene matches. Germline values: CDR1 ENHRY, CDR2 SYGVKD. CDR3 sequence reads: CAIRGDYNEQFF. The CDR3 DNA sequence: TGTGCCATCCGGGGGGACTACAATGAGCAGTTCTTC.

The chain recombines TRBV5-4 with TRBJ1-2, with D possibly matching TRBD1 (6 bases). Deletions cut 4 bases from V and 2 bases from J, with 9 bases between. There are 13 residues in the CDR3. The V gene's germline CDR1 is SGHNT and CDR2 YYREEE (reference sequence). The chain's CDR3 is CASSPGQNYGYTF. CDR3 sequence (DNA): TGTGCCAGCAGCCCAGGACAGAACTATGGCTACACCTTC.

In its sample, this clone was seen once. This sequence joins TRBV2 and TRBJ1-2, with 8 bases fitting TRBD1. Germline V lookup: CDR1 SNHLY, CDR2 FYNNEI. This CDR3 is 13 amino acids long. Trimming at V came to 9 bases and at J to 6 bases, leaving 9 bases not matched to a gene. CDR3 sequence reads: CASSDRGVDGYTF. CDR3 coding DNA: TGTGCCAGTAGCGACAGGGGCGTGGATGGCTACACCTTC.

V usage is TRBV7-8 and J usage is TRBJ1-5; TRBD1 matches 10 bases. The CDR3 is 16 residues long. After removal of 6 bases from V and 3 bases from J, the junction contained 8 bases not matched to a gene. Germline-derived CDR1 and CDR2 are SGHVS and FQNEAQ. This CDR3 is CASRKDGTGANQPQHF. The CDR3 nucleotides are TGTGCCAGCAGGAAAGACGGGACAGGGGCCAATCAGCCCCAGCATTTT.

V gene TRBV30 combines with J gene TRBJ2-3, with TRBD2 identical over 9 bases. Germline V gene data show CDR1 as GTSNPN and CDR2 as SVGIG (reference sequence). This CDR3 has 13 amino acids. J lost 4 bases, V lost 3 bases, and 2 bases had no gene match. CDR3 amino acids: CAWRGLAPDTQYF. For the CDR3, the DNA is TGTGCCTGGAGGGGACTAGCCCCAGATACGCAGTATTTT.

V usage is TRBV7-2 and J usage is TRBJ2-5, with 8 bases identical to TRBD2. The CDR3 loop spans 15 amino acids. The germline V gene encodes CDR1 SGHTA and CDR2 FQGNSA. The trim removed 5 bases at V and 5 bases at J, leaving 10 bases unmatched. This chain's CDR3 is CASSTGLAGGETQYF. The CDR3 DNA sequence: TGTGCCAGCAGCACAGGACTAGCTGGCGGCGAGACCCAGTACTTC.

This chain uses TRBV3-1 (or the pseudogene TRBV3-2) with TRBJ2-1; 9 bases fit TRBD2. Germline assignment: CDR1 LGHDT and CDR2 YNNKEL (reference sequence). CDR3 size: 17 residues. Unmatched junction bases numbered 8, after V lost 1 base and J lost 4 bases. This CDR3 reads CASSQGVRTSAYNEQFF. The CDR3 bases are TGTGCCAGCAGCCAAGGAGTAAGGACTAGCGCTTACAATGAGCAGTTCTTC.

The CDR3 nucleotides read TGTGCCAGTAGTATAGCGGACAGAGCCAGCTCACCCCTCCACTTT. It yields the protein CASSIADRASSPLHF. V is TRBV19 and J is TRBJ1-6, with a tentative D call TRBD1 (6 bases). This CDR3 comprises 15 residues. V lost 1 base and J 10 bases, leaving 14 bases between the germline ends. The germline CDR1 and CDR2 sequences are LNHDA and SQIVND (reference sequence). The variable domain in full, with the rest retrieved from reference TRBV19 and TRBJ1-6, is DGGITQSPKYLFRKEGQNVTLSCEQNLNHDAMYWYRQDPGQGLRLIYYSQIVNDFQKGDIAEGYSVSREKKESFPLTVTSAQKNPTAFYLCASSIADRASSPLHFGNGTRLTVT.

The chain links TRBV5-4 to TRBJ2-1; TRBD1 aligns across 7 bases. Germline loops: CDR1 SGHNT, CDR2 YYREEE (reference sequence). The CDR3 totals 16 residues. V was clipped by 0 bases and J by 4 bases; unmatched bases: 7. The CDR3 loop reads CASSLGEGAEYNEQFF. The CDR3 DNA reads TGTGCCAGCAGCTTGGGTGAGGGGGCGGAGTACAATGAGCAGTTCTTC.

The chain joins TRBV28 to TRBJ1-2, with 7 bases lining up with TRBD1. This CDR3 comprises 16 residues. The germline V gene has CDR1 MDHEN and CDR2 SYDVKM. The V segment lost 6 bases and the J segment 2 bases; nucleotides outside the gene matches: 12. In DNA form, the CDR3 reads TGTGCCAGCAGGCATACAAAGATGGGACAGAACTATGGCTACACCTTC. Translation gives CASRHTKMGQNYGYTF.

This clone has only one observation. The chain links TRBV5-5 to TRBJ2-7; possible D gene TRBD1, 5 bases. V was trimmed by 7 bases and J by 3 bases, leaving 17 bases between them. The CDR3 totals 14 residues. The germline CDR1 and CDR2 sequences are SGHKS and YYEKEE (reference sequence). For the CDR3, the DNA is TGTGCCAGCGGATTCCAGGGCTCGCACTACGAGCAGTACGTC. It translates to CASGFQGSHYEQYV.

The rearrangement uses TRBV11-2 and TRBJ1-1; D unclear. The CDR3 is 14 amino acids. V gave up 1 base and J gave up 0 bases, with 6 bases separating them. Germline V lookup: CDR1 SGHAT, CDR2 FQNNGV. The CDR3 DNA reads TGTGCCAGCAGCTTAGTAGGAGTGAACACTGAAGCTTTCTTT. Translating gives CASSLVGVNTEAFF.